This T cell receptor (beta chain) was recorded in a study of control samples from healthy donors and cancer patients. Assay: immunoSEQ multiplex PCR; the TCRdb copy retains only in-frame clones and omits some. The table includes more than 100,000 clones, around nine tenths detected once. Per the germline V gene, CDR1 is LNHDA and CDR2 is SQIVND (reference sequence). V was pared by 3 bases and J by 3 bases, with 8 bases between. The CDR3 covers 13 residues. The chain joins TRBV19 to TRBJ1-1; possible D gene TRBD1, 5 bases. The sequence came from a man aged 50-59 years with head and neck cancer. What was sequenced was PBMCs. As DNA, the CDR3 is TGTGCCAGTAGTATGGCCAGGGACACTGAAGCTTTCTTT. Amino acid sequence: CASSMARDTEAFF.